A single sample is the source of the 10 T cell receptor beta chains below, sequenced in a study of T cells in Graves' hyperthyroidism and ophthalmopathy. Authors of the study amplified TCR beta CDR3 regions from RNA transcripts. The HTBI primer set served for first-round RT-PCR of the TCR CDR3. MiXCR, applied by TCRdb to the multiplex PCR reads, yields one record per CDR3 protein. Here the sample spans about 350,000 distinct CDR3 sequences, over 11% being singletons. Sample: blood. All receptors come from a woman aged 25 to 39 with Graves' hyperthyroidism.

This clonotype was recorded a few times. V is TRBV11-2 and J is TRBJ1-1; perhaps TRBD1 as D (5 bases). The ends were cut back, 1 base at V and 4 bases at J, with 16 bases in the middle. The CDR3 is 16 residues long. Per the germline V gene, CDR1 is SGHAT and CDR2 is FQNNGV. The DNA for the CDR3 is TGTGCCAGCAGCTTAGTTTTTAGGGGCGTAGGCACTGAAGCTTTCTTT. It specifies CASSLVFRGVGTEAFF.

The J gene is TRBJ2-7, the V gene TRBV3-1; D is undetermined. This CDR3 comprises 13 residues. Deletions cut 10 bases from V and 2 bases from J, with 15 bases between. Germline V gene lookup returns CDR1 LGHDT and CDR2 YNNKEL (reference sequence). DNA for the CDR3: TGTGCCACCAGACCGGGCAACACCTACGAGCAGTACTTC. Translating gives CATRPGNTYEQYF.

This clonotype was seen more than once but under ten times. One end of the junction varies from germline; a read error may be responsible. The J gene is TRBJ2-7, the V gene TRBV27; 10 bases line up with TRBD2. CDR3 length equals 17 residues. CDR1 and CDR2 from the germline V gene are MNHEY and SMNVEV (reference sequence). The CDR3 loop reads CASSSLILAGETYEQCF. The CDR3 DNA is TGTGCCAGCAGTTCGCTCATTCTAGCGGGAGAGACCTACGAGCAGTGCTTC.

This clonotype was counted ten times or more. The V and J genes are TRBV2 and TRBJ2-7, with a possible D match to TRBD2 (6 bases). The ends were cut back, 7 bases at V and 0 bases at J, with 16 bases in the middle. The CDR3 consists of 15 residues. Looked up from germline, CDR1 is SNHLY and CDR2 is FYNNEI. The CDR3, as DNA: TGTGCCAGCAAGAATGGAGGGTTGTCCTCCTACGAGCAGTACTTC. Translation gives CASKNGGLSSYEQYF. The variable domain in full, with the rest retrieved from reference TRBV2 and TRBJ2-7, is EPEVTQTPSHQVTQMGQEVILRCVPISNHLYFYWYRQILGQKVEFLVSFYNNEISEKSEIFDDQFSVERPDGSNFTLKIRSTKLEDSAMYFCASKNGGLSSYEQYFGPGTRLTVT.

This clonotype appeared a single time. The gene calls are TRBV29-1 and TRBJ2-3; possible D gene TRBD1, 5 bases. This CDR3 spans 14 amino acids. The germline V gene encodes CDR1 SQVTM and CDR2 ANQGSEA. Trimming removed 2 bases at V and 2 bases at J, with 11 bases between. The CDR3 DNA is TGCAGCGTTGAACCAGGGATGAACACAGATACGCAGTATTTT. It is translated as CSVEPGMNTDTQYF.

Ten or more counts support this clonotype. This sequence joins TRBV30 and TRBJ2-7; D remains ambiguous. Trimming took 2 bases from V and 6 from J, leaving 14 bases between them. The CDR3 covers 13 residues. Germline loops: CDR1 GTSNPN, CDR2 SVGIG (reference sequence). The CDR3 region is CAWSSSDLAEQYF. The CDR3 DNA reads TGTGCCTGGAGTAGCTCCGACCTCGCCGAGCAGTACTTC.

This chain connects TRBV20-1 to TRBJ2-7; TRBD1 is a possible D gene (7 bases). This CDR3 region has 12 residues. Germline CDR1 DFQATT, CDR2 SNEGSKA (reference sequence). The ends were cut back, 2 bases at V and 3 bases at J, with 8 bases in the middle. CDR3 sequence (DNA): TGCAGTGCTAGACAGGGGGGCTACGAGCAGTACTTC. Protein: CSARQGGYEQYF.

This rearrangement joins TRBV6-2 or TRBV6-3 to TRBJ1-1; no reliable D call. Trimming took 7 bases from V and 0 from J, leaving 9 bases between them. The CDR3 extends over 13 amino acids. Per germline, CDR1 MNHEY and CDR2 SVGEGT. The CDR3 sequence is CASNREMNTEAFF. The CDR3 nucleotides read TGTGCCAGCAATCGGGAAATGAACACTGAAGCTTTCTTT.

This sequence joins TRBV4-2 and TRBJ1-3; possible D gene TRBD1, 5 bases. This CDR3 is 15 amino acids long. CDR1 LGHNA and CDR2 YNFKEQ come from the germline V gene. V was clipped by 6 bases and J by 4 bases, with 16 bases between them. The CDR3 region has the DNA TGTGCCAGCAGTCCCTTGGGGGTTGAAGGAAACACCATATATTTT. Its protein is CASSPLGVEGNTIYF.

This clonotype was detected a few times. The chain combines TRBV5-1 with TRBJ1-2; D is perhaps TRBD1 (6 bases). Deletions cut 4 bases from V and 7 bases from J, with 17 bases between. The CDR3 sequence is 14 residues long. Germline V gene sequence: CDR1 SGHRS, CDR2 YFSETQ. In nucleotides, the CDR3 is TGCGCCAGCAGCCGTAGTCCAGGGGACCCTGGCTACACCTTC. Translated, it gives CASSRSPGDPGYTF.